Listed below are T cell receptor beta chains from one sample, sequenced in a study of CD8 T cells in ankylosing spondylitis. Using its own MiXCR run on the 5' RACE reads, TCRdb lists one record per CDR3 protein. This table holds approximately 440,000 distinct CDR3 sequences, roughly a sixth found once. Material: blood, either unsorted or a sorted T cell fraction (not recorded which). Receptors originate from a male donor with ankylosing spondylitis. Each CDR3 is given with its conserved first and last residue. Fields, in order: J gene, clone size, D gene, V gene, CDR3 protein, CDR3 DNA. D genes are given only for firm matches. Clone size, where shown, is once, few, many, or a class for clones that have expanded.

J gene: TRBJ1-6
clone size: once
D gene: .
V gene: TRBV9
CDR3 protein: CASSVQGSYSPLHF
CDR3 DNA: TGTGCCAGCAGCGTTCAGGGGTCGTATTCACCCCTCCACTTT

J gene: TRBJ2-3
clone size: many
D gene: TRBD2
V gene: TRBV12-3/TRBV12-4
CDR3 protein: CASSSLAGHFTDTQYF
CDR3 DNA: TGTGCCAGCAGTTCACTAGCGGGACATTTCACAGATACGCAGTATTTT

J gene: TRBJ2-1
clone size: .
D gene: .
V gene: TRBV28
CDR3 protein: CASTLALGGVWFF
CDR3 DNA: TGTGCCAGCACCCTCGCTCTAGGGGGGGTGTGGTTCTTC

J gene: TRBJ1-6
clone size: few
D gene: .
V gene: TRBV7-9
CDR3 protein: CASTRPGSDSPLHF
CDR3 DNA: TGTGCCAGCACCAGACCCGGGTCGGACTCACCCCTCCACTTT

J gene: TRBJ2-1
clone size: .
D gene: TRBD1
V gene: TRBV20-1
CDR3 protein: CSARPTGLYNEQFF
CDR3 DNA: TGCAGTGCTAGGCCGACAGGGCTCTACAATGAGCAGTTCTTC

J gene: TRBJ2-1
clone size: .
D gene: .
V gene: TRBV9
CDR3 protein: CASSPLQGGNEQFF
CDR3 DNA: TGTGCCAGCAGCCCCCTACAGGGTGGGAATGAGCAGTTCTTC

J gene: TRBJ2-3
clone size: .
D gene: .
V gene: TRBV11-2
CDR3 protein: CASSLVGHTDTQYF
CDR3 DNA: TGTGCCAGCAGCTTAGTCGGGCACACAGATACGCAGTATTTT

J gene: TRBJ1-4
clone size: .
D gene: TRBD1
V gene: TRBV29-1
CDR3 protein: CSVGGQANEKLFF
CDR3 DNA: TGCAGCGTTGGGGGACAGGCTAATGAGAAACTGTTTTTT

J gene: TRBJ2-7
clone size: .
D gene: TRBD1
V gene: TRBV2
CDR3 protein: CASRELNPGQGGEQYF
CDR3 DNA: TGTGCCAGCAGAGAGCTAAATCCGGGACAGGGGGGCGAGCAGTACTTC

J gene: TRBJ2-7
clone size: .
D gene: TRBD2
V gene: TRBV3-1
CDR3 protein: CASSHWTRTSGRARGPPQYF
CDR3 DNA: TGTGCCAGCAGCCACTGGACCCGGACTAGCGGGAGGGCTCGGGGCCCTCCGCAGTACTTC

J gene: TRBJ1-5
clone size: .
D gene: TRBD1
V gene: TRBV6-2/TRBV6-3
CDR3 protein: CASSYRGQGSMENQPQHF
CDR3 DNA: TGTGCCAGCAGTTATCGAGGACAGGGGTCGATGGAAAATCAGCCCCAGCATTTT

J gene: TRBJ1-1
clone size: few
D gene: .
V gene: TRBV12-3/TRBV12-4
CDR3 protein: CASSWGFTEAFF
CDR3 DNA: TGTGCCAGTTCCTGGGGGTTCACTGAAGCTTTCTTT

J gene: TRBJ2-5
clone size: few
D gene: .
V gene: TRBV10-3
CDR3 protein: CAISGFQETQYF
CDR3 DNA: TGTGCCATCAGTGGGTTCCAAGAGACCCAGTACTTC

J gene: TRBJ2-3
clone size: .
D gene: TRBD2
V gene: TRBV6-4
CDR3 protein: CASRVAGRTDTQYF
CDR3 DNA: TGTGCCAGCAGGGTAGCGGGCCGCACAGATACGCAGTATTTT

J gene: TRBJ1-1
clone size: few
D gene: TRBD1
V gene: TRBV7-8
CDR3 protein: CASSGGTGGKAFF
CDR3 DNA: TGTGCCAGCAGCGGAGGGACAGGGGGCAAAGCTTTCTTT

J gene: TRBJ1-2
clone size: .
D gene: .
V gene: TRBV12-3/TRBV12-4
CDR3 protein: CASSLAETNYGYTF
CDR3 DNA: TGTGCCAGCAGTTTAGCAGAAACTAACTATGGCTACACCTTC

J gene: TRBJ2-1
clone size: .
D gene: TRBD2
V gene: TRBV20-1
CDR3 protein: CSARSGTSGIYSYNEQFF
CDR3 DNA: TGCAGTGCCCGAAGTGGGACTAGCGGGATCTACTCCTACAATGAGCAGTTCTTC

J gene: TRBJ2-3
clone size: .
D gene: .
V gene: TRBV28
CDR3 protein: CASIGRATDTQYF
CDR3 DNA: TGTGCCAGCATTGGCAGGGCCACAGATACGCAGTATTTT

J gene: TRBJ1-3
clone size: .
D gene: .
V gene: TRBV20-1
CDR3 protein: CSAREEGSFSGNTIYF
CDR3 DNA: TGCAGTGCTAGAGAGGAGGGCAGCTTCTCTGGAAACACCATATATTTT

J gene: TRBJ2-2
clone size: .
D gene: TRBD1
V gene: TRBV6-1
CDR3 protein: CASSVGTGNTGELFF
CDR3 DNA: TGTGCCAGCAGTGTTGGGACAGGGAACACCGGGGAGCTGTTTTTT

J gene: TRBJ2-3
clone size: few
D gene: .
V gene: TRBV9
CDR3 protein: CASSGRERDTQYF
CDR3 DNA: TGTGCCAGCAGCGGACGAGAGAGGGATACGCAGTATTTT

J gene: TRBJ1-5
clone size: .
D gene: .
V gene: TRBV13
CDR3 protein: CASSLGELQPQHF
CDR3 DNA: TGTGCCAGCAGCTTAGGGGAGTTACAGCCCCAGCATTTT

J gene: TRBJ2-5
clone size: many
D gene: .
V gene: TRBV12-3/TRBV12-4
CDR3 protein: CASSFHRLSRETQYF
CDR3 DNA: TGTGCCAGCAGTTTTCACAGACTTAGTAGGGAGACCCAGTACTTC

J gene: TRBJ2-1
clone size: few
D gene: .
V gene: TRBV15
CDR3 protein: CATSWGLAGQFF
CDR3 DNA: TGTGCCACCAGCTGGGGGCTAGCTGGGCAGTTCTTC

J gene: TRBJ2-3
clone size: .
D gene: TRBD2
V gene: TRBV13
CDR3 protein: CASSLWGLAGADTQYF
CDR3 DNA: TGTGCCAGCAGCTTATGGGGACTAGCGGGAGCAGATACGCAGTATTTT

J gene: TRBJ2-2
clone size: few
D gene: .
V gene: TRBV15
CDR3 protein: CATSPPRVAAGELFF
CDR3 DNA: TGTGCCACCAGCCCCCCTAGGGTCGCCGCCGGGGAGCTGTTTTTT

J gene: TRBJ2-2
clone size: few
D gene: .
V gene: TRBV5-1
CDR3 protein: CATRSRADTGELFF
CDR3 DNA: TGCGCCACCCGCAGTAGGGCGGACACCGGGGAGCTGTTTTTT

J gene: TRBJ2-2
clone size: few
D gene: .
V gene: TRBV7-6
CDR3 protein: CASSLEPPGSGELFF
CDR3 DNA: TGTGCCAGCAGCTTAGAACCGCCTGGGTCCGGGGAGCTGTTTTTT

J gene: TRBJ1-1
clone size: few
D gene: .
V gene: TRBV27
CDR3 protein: CASSFLGDWNTEAFF
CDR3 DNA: TGTGCCAGCAGTTTCTTGGGAGATTGGAACACTGAAGCTTTCTTT

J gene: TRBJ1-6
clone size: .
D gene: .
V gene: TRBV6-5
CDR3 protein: CASSTMTGTPNSPLHF
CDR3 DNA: TGTGCCAGCAGTACTATGACCGGGACACCTAATTCACCCCTCCACTTT

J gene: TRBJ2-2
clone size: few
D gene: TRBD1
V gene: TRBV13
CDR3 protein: CASSRGTGGTGELFF
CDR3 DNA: TGTGCCAGCAGCAGAGGGACAGGGGGCACCGGGGAGCTGTTTTTT

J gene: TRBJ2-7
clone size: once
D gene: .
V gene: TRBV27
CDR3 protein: CASSSDGFSSYEQYF
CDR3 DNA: TGTGCCAGCAGTTCCGACGGCTTTAGCTCCTACGAGCAGTACTTC

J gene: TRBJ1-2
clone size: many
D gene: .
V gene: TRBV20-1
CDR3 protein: CSASSPDTNYGYTF
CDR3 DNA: TGCAGTGCTAGTAGTCCCGACACTAACTATGGCTACACCTTC

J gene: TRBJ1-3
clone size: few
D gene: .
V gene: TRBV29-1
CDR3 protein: CSVGAHPGNTIYF
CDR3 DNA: TGCAGCGTTGGGGCTCATCCTGGAAACACCATATATTTT

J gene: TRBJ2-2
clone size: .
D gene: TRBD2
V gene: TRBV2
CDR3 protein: CASRQTSEWGNGELFF
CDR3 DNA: TGTGCCAGCAGACAAACTAGCGAGTGGGGGAACGGGGAGCTGTTTTTT

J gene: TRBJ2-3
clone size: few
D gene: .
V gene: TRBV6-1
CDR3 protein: CATQDPSTDTQYF
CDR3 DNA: TGTGCCACCCAGGACCCTAGCACAGATACGCAGTATTTT

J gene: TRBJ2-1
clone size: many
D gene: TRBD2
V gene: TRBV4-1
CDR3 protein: CASSQGASGTYYNEQFF
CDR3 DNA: TGCGCCAGCAGCCAAGGGGCTAGCGGGACCTACTACAATGAGCAGTTCTTC

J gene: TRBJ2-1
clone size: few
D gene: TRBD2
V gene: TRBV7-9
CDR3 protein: CASSLIAGKIDGEQFF
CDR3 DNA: TGTGCCAGCAGCTTAATAGCGGGGAAAATAGACGGTGAGCAGTTCTTC

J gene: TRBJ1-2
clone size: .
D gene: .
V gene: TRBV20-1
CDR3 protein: CSARVPRSYGYTF
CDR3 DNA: TGCAGTGCTAGAGTACCCAGGTCGTATGGCTACACCTTC

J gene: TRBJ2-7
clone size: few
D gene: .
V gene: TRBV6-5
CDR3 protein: CASRRGLHEQYF
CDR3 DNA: TGTGCCAGCCGGAGGGGTCTCCACGAGCAGTACTTC

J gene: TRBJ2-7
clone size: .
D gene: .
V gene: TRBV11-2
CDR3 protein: CASSLGVGGYSYEQYF
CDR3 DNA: TGTGCCAGCAGCTTAGGGGTTGGGGGCTACTCCTACGAGCAGTACTTC

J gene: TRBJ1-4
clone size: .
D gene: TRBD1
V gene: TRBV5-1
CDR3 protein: CASSKGQGGKLFF
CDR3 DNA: TGCGCCAGCAGCAAGGGACAGGGGGGAAAACTGTTTTTT

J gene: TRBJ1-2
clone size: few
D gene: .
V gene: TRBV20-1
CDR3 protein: CSAVPPNYGYTF
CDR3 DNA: TGCAGTGCTGTCCCCCCTAACTATGGCTACACCTTC

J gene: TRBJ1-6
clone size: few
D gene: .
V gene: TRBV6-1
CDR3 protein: CASRGTSWTLHF
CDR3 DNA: TGTGCCAGCAGGGGGACTAGTTGGACCCTCCACTTT

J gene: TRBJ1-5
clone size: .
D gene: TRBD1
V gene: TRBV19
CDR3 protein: CASSIWDRGYQPQHF
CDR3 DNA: TGTGCCAGTAGTATATGGGACAGGGGTTATCAGCCCCAGCATTTT

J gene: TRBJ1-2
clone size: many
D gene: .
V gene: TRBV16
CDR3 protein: CASSQSVRAGYTF
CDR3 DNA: TGTGCCAGCAGCCAATCGGTCCGGGCTGGCTACACCTTC

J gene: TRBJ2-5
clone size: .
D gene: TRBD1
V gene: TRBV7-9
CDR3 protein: CASSLQGEPQETQYF
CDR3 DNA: TGTGCCAGCAGCCTACAGGGGGAGCCCCAAGAGACCCAGTACTTC

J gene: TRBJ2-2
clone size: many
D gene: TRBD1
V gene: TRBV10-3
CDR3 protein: CAISSPTGGYTGELFF
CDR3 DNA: TGTGCCATCAGTTCCCCGACAGGGGGGTACACCGGGGAGCTGTTTTTT

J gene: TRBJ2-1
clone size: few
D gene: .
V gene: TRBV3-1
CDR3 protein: CASSQGGREQFF
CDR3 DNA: TGTGCCAGCAGCCAGGGGGGTCGAGAGCAGTTCTTC

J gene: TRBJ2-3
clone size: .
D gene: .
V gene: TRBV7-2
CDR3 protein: CASSLETSRTDTQYF
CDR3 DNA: TGTGCCAGCAGCTTAGAGACTTCACGCACAGATACGCAGTATTTT

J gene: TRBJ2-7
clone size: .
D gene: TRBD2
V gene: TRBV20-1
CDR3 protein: CSATLVVASGTYYEQYF
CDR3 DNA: TGCAGTGCTACCCTAGTCGTGGCTAGCGGGACCTACTACGAGCAGTACTTC

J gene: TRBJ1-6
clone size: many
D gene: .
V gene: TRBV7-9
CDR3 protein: CASSLDQGRSPLHF
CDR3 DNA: TGTGCCAGCAGCTTAGACCAGGGCCGGTCACCCCTCCACTTT